The subject of this entry is one T cell receptor (beta chain). In this sample, this clonotype turned up a few times. The clone's antigen remains unknown. Base qualities are missing; no much larger clone stands one base away. Counted from cysteine to phenylalanine, this CDR3 has 13 amino acids. The kept DNA is CDR3 alone, 39 bases in frame from the first base. CDR1 and CDR2, per the germline V gene, are SGHVT and SQSDAQ. V is trimmed back by 7 bases and J by 4 bases, and the junction contains 6 bases that no gene match accounts for. These data come from a study of T-cell memory formation after mild COVID-19 (dated by TCRdb to the early 2020s). About the full investigation: TCR sequence clusters from the two donors were largely donor specific. In a couple of donors, T-cell clones that expanded and contracted after mild COVID-19 were tracked by sequencing TCRalpha and TCRbeta repertoires over time. Two young, previously healthy adult volunteers made up the cohort, one male and one female. What the research found in general, with its limitations: Some responding clones were found in pre-infection memory, which suggests that pre-existing cross-reactive memory T cells took part in the SARS-CoV-2 response. SARS-CoV-2 specificity of the second-wave clones peaking on day 37 was not confirmed. Clones contracting from day 15 to 85 had balanced CD4/CD8 phenotypes, while a second wave expanding from day 15 to 37 was biased towards CD4+. Contracting CD4+ clones turned up mainly in the CM and EM memory subsets, whereas EMRA was where CD8+ clones were enriched. Only a couple of mild cases were covered by the study, and larger cohorts that include severe cases with pre-infection samples were considered necessary.

PBMCs were isolated by Ficoll-Paque density gradient centrifugation. TCRdb records Illumina NovaSeq 6000 as the sequencer. cDNA libraries for TCRalpha and TCRbeta were prepared by 5'RACE using constant-segment primers, with sample barcodes and unique molecular identifiers added. Trizol reagent was used to extract RNA from every sample. Amplification of the libraries took two PCR steps, and the second step added a second sample barcode plus Illumina TruSeq adapters. The libraries were sequenced on an Illumina NovaSeq using 2 x 150 bp paired-end reads. The authors processed their data as follows. With migec v1.2.7, reads were demultiplexed and then collapsed into UMI-guided consensus sequences. Using mixcr v2.1.11, UMI consensuses were aligned to TRA and TRB V and J templates and then assembled into clonotypes. A clonotype was counted as expanded or contracted only when both edgeR and NoisET called the clonotype significant, with the noise models trained on biological replicates. For edgeR calls, the cutoffs were a false discovery rate-adjusted p below 0.01 and a log2 fold-change threshold of 1. PCA with hierarchical clustering of max-normalized trajectories of the 1000 most abundant clonotypes was used as exploratory dynamics analysis. The CD4 or CD8 phenotype of responding clones was assigned using the separately sequenced CD4+ and CD8+ repertoires. TCRdb applied fastp at Q25 and MiXCR to the public reads, then kept only in-frame beta chains. Every entry covers one CDR3 protein and lists the most common genes and DNA from its rows. The V and J calls shown here were made by TCRdb, not taken from the authors' results. In this sample the table shows 300,000 to 350,000 distinct CDR3 sequences, more than 13% of which occur a single time. The ten top clones hold 20% to 25% of the sample.

The sequence was collected from a man aged 18 to 30 who had mild COVID-19 (a few samples of this study predate the infection). The sample titles of this study are shuffled in the database, so cell type and time point are left out; the donor was told from shared clones. This chain joins TRBV7-4 to TRBJ1-2, and 7 junction bases match TRBD1. Sequencing was done on a sample of PBMCs or a T cell subset sorted from them (not recorded which). The CDR3 protein sequence reads: CASTGTELYGYTF. The DNA sequence reads TGTGCCAGCACGGGGACAGAGCTCTATGGCTACACCTTC.